This TCR beta chain was captured in a study of blood T cell repertoires in COVID-19. TCRdb's copy holds only in-frame clones and misses some; the assay was immunoSEQ multiplex PCR. Of under 250,000 clones in the sample, around 85% were seen once. The germline V gene has CDR1 KGHSH and CDR2 LQKENI. V shed 3 bases and J 3 bases; nucleotides not matched to a gene: 4. This CDR3 contains 14 residues. The material sequenced was peripheral blood. The TCR comes from a man at least 80 years old with acute or convalescent COVID-19. The chain couples TRBV18 to TRBJ2-7, with 8 bases fitting TRBD2. CDR3 loop: CASSPSGAYYEQYF. The CDR3 region has the DNA TGTGCCAGCTCACCTAGCGGGGCTTACTACGAGCAGTACTTC.